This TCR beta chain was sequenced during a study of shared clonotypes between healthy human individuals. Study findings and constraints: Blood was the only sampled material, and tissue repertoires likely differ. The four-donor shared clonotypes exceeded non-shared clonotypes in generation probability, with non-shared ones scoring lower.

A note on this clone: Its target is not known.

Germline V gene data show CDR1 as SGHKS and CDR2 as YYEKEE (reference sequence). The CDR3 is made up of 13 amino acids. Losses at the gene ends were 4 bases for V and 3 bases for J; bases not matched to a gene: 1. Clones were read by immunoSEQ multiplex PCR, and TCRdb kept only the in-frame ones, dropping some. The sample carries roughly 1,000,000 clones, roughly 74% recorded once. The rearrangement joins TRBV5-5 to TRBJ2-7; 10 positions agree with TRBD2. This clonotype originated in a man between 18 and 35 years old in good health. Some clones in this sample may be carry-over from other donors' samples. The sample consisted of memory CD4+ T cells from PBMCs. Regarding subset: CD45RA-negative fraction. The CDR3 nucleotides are TGTGCCAGCAGCGGACTAGCGGACTACGAGCAGTACTTC. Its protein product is CASSGLADYEQYF.